The 31 T cell receptor beta chains given below trace back to one sample, sequenced in a study of monozygotic twins with inflammatory bowel disease. TCRdb reprocessed the 5' RACE reads and reports one entry per CDR3 protein, with no DNA. The listing records about 380,000 distinct CDR3 sequences. The sample taken for sequencing was blood. The receptor set was obtained from a human donor with ulcerative colitis or Crohn's disease, or a healthy co-twin of an affected twin (not recorded which).

The J gene is TRBJ1-1, the V gene TRBV12-3 or TRBV12-4; the D call of TRBD1 rests on TCRdb alone, since no DNA is present to check it. This CDR3 has 12 amino acids. CDR3 amino acids: CASSFGALGAFF.

The rearrangement uses TRBV24-1 and TRBJ2-7. The germline CDR1 and CDR2 sequences are KGHDR and SFDVKD. The CDR3 is 13 residues long. This CDR3 reads CATSDLPRGEQYF.

CDR3 sequence reads: CASSLWTSGVPGEQFF. V is TRBV12-3 or TRBV12-4 and J is TRBJ2-1; TCRdb's D call of TRBD2 is untestable without DNA. This CDR3 is 16 amino acids long.

The rearrangement links TRBV7-9 to TRBJ2-1. Germline assignment: CDR1 SEHNR and CDR2 FQNEAQ (reference sequence). There are 14 residues in the CDR3. CDR3 amino acids: CASSLRDPYDEQFF.

The chain recombines TRBV28 with TRBJ2-7; the TCRdb call, TRBD2, lacks DNA for checking. Germline V CDR1 and CDR2: MDHEN, SYDVKM. This CDR3 has 11 residues. This CDR3 reads CASCGAYEQYF.

The rearrangement joins TRBV7-9 to TRBJ1-4; no DNA is available, so the TRBD1 call from TCRdb remains unchecked. The CDR3 consists of 16 residues. CDR1 is SEHNR, CDR2 FQNEAQ, per germline (reference sequence). The CDR3 reads CASSSNRGPTNEKLFF.

The chain joins TRBV20-1 to TRBJ2-7; checking the TCRdb D call of TRBD1 is not possible without DNA. CDR3 length equals 11 residues. Germline V gene sequence: CDR1 DFQATT, CDR2 SNEGSKA (reference sequence). CDR3: CSGKGGYEQYF.

This sequence joins TRBV30 and TRBJ2-7. This CDR3 comprises 17 residues. Germline V gene lookup returns CDR1 GTSNPN and CDR2 SVGIG (reference sequence). The CDR3: CAWSDIIHGQETYEQYF.

This rearrangement joins TRBV10-3 to TRBJ1-1. Germline V gene lookup returns CDR1 ENHRY and CDR2 SYGVKD. CDR3 size: 13 residues. The chain's CDR3 is CAISETTETEAFF.

The chain is built from TRBV24-1 and TRBJ2-7; without DNA, the TCRdb call of TRBD1 cannot be checked. CDR3 length: 15 residues. Germline V gene sequence: CDR1 KGHDR, CDR2 SFDVKD. Here the CDR3 reads CATSDPGTGDHEQYF.

The rearrangement uses TRBV2 and TRBJ2-6. The germline CDR1 and CDR2 sequences are SNHLY and FYNNEI. This CDR3 region has 13 residues. The CDR3 sequence: CASKSVGANVLTF.

This chain joins TRBV5-6 and TRBJ2-3; TCRdb reports TRBD1, a call that lacks DNA to check it against. Germline V gives CDR1 SGHDT, CDR2 YYEEEE. This CDR3 is 15 amino acids long. CDR3 loop: CASSLVLGQTDTQYF. Full variable domain (remainder filled in from reference TRBV5-6 and TRBJ2-3): DAGVTQSPTHLIKTRGQQVTLRCSPKSGHDTVSWYQQALGQGPQFIFQYYEEEERQRGNFPDRFSGHQFPNYSSELNVNALLLGDSALYLCASSLVLGQTDTQYFGPGTRLTVL.

The chain uses TRBV12-3 or TRBV12-4 and TRBJ2-1. CDR3 length: 14 residues. This CDR3 reads CASSLGRVGNEQFF.

The rearrangement links TRBV4-3 to TRBJ1-4. Looked up from germline, CDR1 is LGHNA and CDR2 is YSLEER. This CDR3 has 15 amino acids. CDR3: CASSQSYRGNEKLFF.

The chain couples TRBV6-5 to TRBJ2-5. The CDR3 spans 13 residues. The germline V gene has CDR1 MNHEY and CDR2 SVGAGI. The CDR3 region is CASSYQDQETQYF.

The rearrangement links TRBV19 to TRBJ1-6; TCRdb lists TRBD1, though no DNA is available to test this call. CDR1 and CDR2 from the germline V gene are LNHDA and SQIVND (reference sequence). The CDR3 loop spans 16 amino acids. The CDR3 region is CASSRTGGLSNSPLHF.

The chain carries TRBV5-1 and TRBJ2-2. CDR3 length equals 15 residues. The germline gives CDR1 SGHRS, CDR2 YFSETQ. This CDR3 reads CASSFSRANTGELFF.

The gene calls are TRBV5-1 and TRBJ1-5. The germline gives CDR1 SGHRS, CDR2 YFSETQ. This CDR3 is built from 16 residues. CDR3 in amino acids: CASSERPADSNQPQHF.

V usage is TRBV29-1 and J usage is TRBJ2-1; TCRdb selects TRBD1, and the lack of DNA leaves this call unchecked. The germline CDR1 and CDR2 sequences are SQVTM and ANQGSEA. The CDR3 contains 12 residues. CDR3 amino acids: CSVLQGTNEQFF.

The J gene is TRBJ2-7, the V gene TRBV7-2; TCRdb returns TRBD1, unconfirmable since there is no DNA. The CDR3 extends over 14 amino acids. The germline CDR1 and CDR2 sequences are SGHTA and FQGNSA. CDR3 sequence reads: CASRPDRLDYEQYF.

Here the CDR3 reads CATSSRIGYTEAFF. The chain couples TRBV15 to TRBJ1-1. The CDR3 is made up of 14 amino acids. The germline V gene encodes CDR1 LNHNV and CDR2 YYDKDF (reference sequence). The full variable domain, rest sourced from reference TRBV15 and TRBJ1-1, is DAMVIQNPRYQVTQFGKPVTLSCSQTLNHNVMYWYQQKSSQAPKLLFHYYDKDFNNEADTPDNFQSRRPNTSFCFLDIRSPGLGDTAMYLCATSSRIGYTEAFFGQGTRLTVV.

This rearrangement joins TRBV18 to TRBJ2-2. This CDR3 comprises 14 residues. The germline V gene has CDR1 KGHSH and CDR2 LQKENI. CDR3 amino acids: CASSQQGDTGELFF.

CDR3 in amino acids: CASSPWSSGRYTF. The chain employs TRBV7-2 and TRBJ1-2; TCRdb designates TRBD1, a call that cannot be tested without DNA. There are 13 residues in the CDR3. The germline V gene encodes CDR1 SGHTA and CDR2 FQGNSA.

This chain connects TRBV29-1 to TRBJ2-3; there is no DNA to check the TCRdb D call of TRBD2. CDR3 size: 17 residues. Germline-derived CDR1 and CDR2 are SQVTM and ANQGSEA. The CDR3 loop reads CSVGTSGEVSSTDTQYF.

The rearrangement uses TRBV5-1 and TRBJ2-1; TCRdb's D call, TRBD1, is unchecked because there is no DNA. The CDR3 covers 13 residues. The germline gives CDR1 SGHRS, CDR2 YFSETQ. The CDR3 reads CASSAQGYNEQFF.

The chain couples TRBV9 to TRBJ2-5; checking the TCRdb D call of TRBD2 is not possible without DNA. Germline V gives CDR1 SGDLS, CDR2 YYNGEE. This CDR3 is 13 amino acids long. CDR3 residues: CASSRLAQETQYF.

V is TRBV5-1 and J is TRBJ2-7. Germline values: CDR1 SGHRS, CDR2 YFSETQ. The CDR3 contains 13 residues. CDR3 sequence reads: CASSLATVEEQYF. The full variable domain, completed using reference TRBV5-1 and TRBJ2-7, is KAGVTQTPRYLIKTRGQQVTLSCSPISGHRSVSWYQQTPGQGLQFLFEYFSETQRNKGNFPGRFSGRQFSNSRSEMNVSTLELGDSALYLCASSLATVEEQYFGPGTRLTVT.

The rearrangement uses TRBV20-1 and TRBJ2-3; TCRdb picks TRBD1, but there is no DNA to check that call. The length of the CDR3 is 15 residues. Germline CDR1 DFQATT, CDR2 SNEGSKA (reference sequence). The CDR3 is CSARSGAWQADTQYF.

J is TRBJ2-3 and V is TRBV9. This CDR3 contains 12 residues. CDR1 is SGDLS, CDR2 YYNGEE, per germline. The chain's CDR3 is CASSVVGDTQYF.

V usage is TRBV29-1 and J usage is TRBJ2-3; TCRdb reports TRBD2, a call that lacks DNA to check it against. The CDR3 is 15 amino acids. Per germline, CDR1 SQVTM and CDR2 ANQGSEA. The CDR3 protein is CSAHRRGGQGDTQYF.

The V gene is TRBV5-1, the J gene TRBJ2-1; TCRdb's assignment of TRBD1 cannot be checked, as there is no DNA. Per the germline V gene, CDR1 is SGHRS and CDR2 is YFSETQ. The CDR3 length is 15 residues. The CDR3 reads CASSSTGTAYNEQFF.